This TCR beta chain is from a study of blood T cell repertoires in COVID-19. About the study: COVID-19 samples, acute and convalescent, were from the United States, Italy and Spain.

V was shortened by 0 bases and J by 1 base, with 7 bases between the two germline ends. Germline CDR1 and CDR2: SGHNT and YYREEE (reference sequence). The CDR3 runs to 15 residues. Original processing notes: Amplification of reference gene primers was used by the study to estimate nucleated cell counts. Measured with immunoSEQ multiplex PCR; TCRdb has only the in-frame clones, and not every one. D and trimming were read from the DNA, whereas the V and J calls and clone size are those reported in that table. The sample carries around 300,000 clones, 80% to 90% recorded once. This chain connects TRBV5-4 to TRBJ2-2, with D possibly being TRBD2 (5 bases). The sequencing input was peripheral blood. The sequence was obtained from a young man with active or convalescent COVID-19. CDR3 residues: CASSLVAGNTGELFF. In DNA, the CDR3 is TGTGCCAGCAGCTTGGTCGCGGGGAACACCGGGGAGCTGTTTTTT.